The T cell receptor beta chain described here comes from a study of blood T cell repertoires in COVID-19. Study-level information: T cells, B-cell-depleted T cells, or PBMCs provided the cDNA or gDNA that served as material.

This CDR3 spans 11 amino acids. V gave up 5 bases and J gave up 8 bases, with 7 bases separating them. Libraries were prepared by immunoSEQ multiplex PCR; TCRdb keeps only in-frame clonotypes and omits some of them. The repertoire consists of about 330,000 clones, with over 75% occurring once and the leading ten covering 5%. As for this clone: Other nucleotide sequences in the sample specify the same CDR3.

Donors were grouped by their self-reported clinical history. Symptom resolution, clearance, or two negative PCRs marked donors in Cohort 3 as recovered. The TCR originated in a man aged 30 to 39 who had recovered from COVID-19. The chain uses TRBV12-3 or TRBV12-4 and TRBJ2-1, with unresolved D. Input material: PBMCs or T cells enriched from blood (not recorded which). The CDR3, as DNA: TGTGCCAGCAGTCTAACAGATGAGCAGTTCTTC. Encoded protein: CASSLTDEQFF.